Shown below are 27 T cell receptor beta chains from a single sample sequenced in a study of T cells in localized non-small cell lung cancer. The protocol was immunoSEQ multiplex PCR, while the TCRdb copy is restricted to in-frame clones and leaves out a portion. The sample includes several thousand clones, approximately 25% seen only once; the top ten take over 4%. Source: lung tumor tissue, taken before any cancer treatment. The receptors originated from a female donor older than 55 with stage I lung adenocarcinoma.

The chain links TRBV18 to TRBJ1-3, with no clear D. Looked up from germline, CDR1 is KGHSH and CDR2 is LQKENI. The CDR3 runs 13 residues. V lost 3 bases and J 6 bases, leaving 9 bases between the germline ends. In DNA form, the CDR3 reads TGTGCCAGCTCACCCTCAGATTCAAACACCATATATTTT. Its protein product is CASSPSDSNTIYF.

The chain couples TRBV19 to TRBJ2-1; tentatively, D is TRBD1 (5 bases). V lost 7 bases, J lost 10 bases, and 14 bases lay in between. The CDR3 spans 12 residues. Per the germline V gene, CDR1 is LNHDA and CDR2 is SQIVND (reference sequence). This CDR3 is CASTRTSGEQFF. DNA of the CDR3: TGTGCCAGTACCAGAACTTCAGGGGAGCAGTTCTTC.

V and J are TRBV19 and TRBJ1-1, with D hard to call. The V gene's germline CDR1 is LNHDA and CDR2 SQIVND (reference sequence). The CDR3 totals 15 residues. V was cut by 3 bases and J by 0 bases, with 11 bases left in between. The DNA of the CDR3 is TGTGCCAGTAGTATCGGCAACACCCTGAACACTGAAGCTTTCTTT. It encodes CASSIGNTLNTEAFF.

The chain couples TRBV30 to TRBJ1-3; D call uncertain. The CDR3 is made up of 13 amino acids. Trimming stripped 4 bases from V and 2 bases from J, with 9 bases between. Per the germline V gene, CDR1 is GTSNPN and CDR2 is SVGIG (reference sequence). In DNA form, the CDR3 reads TGTGCCTGGATAAGGACGGCTGGAAACACCATATATTTT. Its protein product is CAWIRTAGNTIYF.

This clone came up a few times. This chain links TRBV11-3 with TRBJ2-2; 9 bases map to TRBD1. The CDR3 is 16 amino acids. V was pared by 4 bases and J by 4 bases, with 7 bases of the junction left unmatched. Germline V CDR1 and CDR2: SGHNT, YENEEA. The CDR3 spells CASSSRDRVSTGELFF. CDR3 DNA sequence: TGTGCCAGCAGCTCCCGGGACAGGGTGTCCACCGGGGAGCTGTTTTTT. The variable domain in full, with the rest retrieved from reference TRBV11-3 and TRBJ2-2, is EAGVVQSPRYKIIEKKQPVAFWCNPISGHNTLYWYLQNLGQGPELLIRYENEEAVDDSQLPKDRFSAERLKGVDSTLKIQPAELGDSAVYLCASSSRDRVSTGELFFGEGSRLTVL.

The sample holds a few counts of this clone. CDR3: CASSYSSGSRDTQYF. Here the CDR3 DNA reads TGTGCCAGCAGTTACTCTAGCGGGAGTAGGGATACGCAGTATTTT. The V gene is TRBV6-8, the J gene TRBJ2-3; the match to TRBD2 covers 9 bases. The CDR3 runs to 15 residues. The V gene end was trimmed by 0 bases and the J gene end by 6 bases; junction bases not matched to a gene: 4. The V gene's germline CDR1 is MNHGY and CDR2 SAAAGT.

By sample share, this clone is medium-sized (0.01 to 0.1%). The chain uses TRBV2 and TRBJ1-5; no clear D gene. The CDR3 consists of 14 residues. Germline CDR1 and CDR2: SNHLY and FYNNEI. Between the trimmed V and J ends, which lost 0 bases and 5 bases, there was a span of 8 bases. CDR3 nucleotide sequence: TGTGCCAGCAGTGAAGCGCGAGTTCATCAGCCCCAGCATTTT. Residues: CASSEARVHQPQHF. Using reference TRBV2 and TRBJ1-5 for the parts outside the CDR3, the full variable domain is EPEVTQTPSHQVTQMGQEVILRCVPISNHLYFYWYRQILGQKVEFLVSFYNNEISEKSEIFDDQFSVERPDGSNFTLKIRSTKLEDSAMYFCASSEARVHQPQHFGDGTRLSIL.

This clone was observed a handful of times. DNA for the CDR3: TGTGCCAGCAGTTACGACCGGGGCGAGCTCCACTTT. Translating gives CASSYDRGELHF. This chain links TRBV6-8 with TRBJ1-6; tentative D call: TRBD1 (5 bases). Trimming took off 2 bases at V and 16 bases at J, with 12 bases between the two ends. CDR3 size: 12 residues. CDR1 is MNHGY and CDR2 is SAAAGT in the germline V gene.

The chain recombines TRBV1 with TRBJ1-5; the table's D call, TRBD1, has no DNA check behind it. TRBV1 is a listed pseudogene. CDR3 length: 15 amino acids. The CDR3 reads CASSQDETGYQPQHF. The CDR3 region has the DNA TGCGCCAGCAGCCAAGATGAGACAGGATATCAGCCCCAGCATTTT.

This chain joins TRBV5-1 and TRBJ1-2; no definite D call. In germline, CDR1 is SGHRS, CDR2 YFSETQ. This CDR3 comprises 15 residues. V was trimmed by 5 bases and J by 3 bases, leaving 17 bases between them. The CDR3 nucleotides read TGCGCCAGCAGAGAGAGGGAAGGCGTAGACTATGGCTACACCTTC. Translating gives CASREREGVDYGYTF.

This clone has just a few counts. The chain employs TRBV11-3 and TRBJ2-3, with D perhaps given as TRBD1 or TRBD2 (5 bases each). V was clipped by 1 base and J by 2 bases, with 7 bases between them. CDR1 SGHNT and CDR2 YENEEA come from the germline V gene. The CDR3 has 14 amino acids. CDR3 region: CASSLVGTTDTQYF. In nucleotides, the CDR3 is TGTGCCAGCAGCTTAGTCGGGACCACAGATACGCAGTATTTT.

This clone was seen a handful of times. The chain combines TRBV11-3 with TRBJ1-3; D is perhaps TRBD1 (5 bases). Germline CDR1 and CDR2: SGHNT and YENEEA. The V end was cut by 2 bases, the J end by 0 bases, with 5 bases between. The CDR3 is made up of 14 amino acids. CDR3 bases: TGTGCCAGCAGCTTACAGGGCTCTGGAAACACCATATATTTT. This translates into CASSLQGSGNTIYF.

The DNA of the CDR3 is TGTGCCAGCAGCTTACAGGGGCGGACCGGGGAGCTGTTTTTT. It is translated as CASSLQGRTGELFF. The chain has TRBV11-3 and TRBJ2-2, with D possibly being TRBD1 (6 bases). This CDR3 comprises 14 residues. V lost 2 bases and J lost 5, with 9 bases in between. Germline V CDR1 and CDR2: SGHNT, YENEEA.

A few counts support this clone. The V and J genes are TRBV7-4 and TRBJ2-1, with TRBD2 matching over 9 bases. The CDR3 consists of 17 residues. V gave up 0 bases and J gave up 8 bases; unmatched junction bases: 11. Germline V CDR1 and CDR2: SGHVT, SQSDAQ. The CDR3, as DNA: TGTGCCAGCAGCTTAGCACTTTCGGGACTAGCAGGGGATGAGCAGTTCTTC. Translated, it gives CASSLALSGLAGDEQFF.

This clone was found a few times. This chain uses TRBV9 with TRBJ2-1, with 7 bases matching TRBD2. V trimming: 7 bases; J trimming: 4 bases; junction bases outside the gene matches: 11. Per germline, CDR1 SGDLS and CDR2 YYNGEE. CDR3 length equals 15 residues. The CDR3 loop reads CASLTPGLTYNEQFF. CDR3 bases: TGTGCCAGCCTTACGCCGGGACTAACGTACAATGAGCAGTTCTTC.

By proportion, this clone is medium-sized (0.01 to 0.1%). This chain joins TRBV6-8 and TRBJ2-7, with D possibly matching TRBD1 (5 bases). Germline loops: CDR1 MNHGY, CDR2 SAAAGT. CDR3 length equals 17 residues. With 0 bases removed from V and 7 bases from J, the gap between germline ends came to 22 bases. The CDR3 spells CASSYSTFRVPGREQYF. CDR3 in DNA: TGTGCCAGCAGTTACTCCACCTTCAGGGTCCCGGGTCGGGAGCAGTACTTC.

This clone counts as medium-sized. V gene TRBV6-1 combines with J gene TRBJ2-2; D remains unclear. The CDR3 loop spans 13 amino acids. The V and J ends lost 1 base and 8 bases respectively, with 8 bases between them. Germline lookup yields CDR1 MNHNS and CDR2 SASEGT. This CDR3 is CASSEVRGGELFF. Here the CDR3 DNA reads TGTGCCAGCAGTGAAGTTAGAGGTGGGGAGCTGTTTTTT.

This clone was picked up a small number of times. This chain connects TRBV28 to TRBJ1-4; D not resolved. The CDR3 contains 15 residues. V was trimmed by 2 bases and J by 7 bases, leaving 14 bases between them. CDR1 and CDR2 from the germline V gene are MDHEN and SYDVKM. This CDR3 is CASSLTAGPGEKLFF. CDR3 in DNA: TGTGCCAGCAGTTTAACGGCGGGTCCGGGTGAAAAACTGTTTTTT.

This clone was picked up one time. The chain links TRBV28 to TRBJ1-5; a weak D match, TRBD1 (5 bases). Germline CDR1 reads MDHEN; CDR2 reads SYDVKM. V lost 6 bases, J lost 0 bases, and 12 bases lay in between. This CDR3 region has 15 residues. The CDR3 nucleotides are TGTGCCAGCAGAGGGGCGGGGACTAGCAATCAGCCCCAGCATTTT. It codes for CASRGAGTSNQPQHF.

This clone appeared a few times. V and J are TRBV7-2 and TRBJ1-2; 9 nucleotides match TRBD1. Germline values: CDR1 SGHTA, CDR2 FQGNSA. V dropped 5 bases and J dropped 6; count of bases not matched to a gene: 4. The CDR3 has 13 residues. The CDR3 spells CASSIQGADGYTF. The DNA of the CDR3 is TGTGCCAGCAGCATACAGGGGGCGGATGGCTACACCTTC.

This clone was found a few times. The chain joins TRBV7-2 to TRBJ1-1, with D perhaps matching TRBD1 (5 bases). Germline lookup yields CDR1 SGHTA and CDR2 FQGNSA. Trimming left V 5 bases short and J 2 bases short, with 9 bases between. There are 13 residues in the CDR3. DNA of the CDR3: TGTGCCAGCAGCCCTCAGGGTAACACTGAAGCTTTCTTT. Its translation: CASSPQGNTEAFF.

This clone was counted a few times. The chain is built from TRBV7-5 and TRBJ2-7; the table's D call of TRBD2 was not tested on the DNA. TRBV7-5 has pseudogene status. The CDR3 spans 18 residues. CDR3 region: CASSPNAAWGSGGPLQYF. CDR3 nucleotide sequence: TGTGCCAGCAGCCCAAACGCAGCGTGGGGTAGCGGGGGCCCTCTGCAGTACTTC.

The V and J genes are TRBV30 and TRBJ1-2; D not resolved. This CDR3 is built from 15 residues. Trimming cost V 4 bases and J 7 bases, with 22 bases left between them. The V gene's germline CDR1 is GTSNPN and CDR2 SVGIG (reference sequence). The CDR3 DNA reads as TGTGCCTGGACTAAACTGGAACATCCGCCCCGTGGCTACACCTTC. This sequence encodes CAWTKLEHPPRGYTF.

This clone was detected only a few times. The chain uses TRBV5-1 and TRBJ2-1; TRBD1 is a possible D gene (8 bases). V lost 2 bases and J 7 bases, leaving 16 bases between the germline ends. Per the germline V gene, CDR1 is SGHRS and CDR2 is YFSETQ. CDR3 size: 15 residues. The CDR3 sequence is CASSFTDREGNEQFF. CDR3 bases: TGCGCCAGCAGCTTTACGGACAGGGAGGGTAATGAGCAGTTCTTC.

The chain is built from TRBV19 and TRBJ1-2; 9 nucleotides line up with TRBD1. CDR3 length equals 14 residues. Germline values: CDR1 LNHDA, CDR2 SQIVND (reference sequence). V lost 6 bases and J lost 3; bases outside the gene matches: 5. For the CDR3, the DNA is TGTGCCAGTAGGGGACAGGGTGGATACTATGGCTACACCTTC. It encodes CASRGQGGYYGYTF.

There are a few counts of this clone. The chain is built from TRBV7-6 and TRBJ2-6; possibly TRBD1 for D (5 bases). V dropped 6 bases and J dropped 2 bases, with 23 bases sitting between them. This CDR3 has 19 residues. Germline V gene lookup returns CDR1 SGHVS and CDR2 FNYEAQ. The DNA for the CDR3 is TGTGCCAGCAGTTACCCCAGGGTTCGTACAGCAGCTGGGGCCAACGTCCTGACTTTC. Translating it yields CASSYPRVRTAAGANVLTF.

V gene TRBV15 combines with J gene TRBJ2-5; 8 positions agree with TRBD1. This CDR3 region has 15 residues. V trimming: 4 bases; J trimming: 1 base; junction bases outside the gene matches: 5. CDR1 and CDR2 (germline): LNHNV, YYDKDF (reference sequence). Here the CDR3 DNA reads TGTGCCACCAGCACCGTACAGGGGGGCCAAGAGACCCAGTACTTC. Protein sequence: CATSTVQGGQETQYF.